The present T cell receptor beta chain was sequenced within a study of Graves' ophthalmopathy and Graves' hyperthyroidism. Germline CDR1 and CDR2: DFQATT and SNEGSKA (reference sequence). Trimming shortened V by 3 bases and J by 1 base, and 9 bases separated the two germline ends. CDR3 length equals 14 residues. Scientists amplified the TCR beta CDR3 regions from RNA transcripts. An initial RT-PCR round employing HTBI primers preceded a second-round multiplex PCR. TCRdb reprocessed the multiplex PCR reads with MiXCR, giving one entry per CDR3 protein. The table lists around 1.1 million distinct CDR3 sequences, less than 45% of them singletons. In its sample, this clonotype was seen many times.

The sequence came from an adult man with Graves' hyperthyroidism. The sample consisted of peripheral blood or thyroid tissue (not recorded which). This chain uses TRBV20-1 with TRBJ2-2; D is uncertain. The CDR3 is CSARPQRNTGELFF. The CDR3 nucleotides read TGCAGTGCTAGGCCTCAGAGGAACACCGGGGAGCTGTTTTTT.